The clone carrying this T cell receptor (beta chain) was observed many times. In TCRdb, the RACE reads were re-called with MiXCR into one record per CDR3 protein. The sample carries about 73,000 distinct CDR3 sequences, over 6.5% recorded once. The data are from a study of human T cells and chemical hapten exposure. Time point meaning: patch test 2, 6 weeks after DPC sensitization. The treatment denotes: therapeutic diphenylcyclopropenone sensitization with weekly scalp DPC. This CDR3 is built from 13 residues. Trimming shortened V by 5 bases and J by 5 bases, and 12 bases separated the two germline ends.

The V gene is TRBV12-3 or TRBV12-4, the J gene TRBJ1-1, with D unclear. Sequences were derived from whole blood, sampled in connection with sensitization to the hapten diphenylcyclopropenone (DPC). This clonotype was sampled from a woman aged 45-60 years with alopecia areata. Some clones in this sample may be carry-over from other donors' samples. CDR3 DNA sequence: TGTGCCAGCAGTACCACCTGGGATACTGAAGCTTTCTTT. Amino acid sequence: CASSTTWDTEAFF.